These 9 T cell receptor beta chains share one sample of origin, sequenced in a study of shared clonotypes between healthy human individuals (dated by TCRdb to 2018 to 2021). Library prep was done by the immunoSEQ multiplex PCR assay. Not all clones reach the TCRdb copy of this immuneACCESS table, which keeps in-frame sequences only. Checked studies attribute under half of the gap to unresolved V genes and leave the rest unexplained. Across this sample there are roughly 2.2 million clones, with 85% to 95% seen only once. Together, the top ten hold approximately 0.4% of the sample. Sequencing used naive CD4+ T cells from PBMCs. The cell subset or site tag for this specimen amounts to: CD45RA+ positively selected. The receptors stem from a man aged 18 to 29 in good health. Some clones in this sample may be carry-over from other donors' samples.

The genes are TRBV11-2 and TRBJ2-7; 9 bases match TRBD2. From germline, CDR1 is SGHAT and CDR2 FQNNGV. V was clipped by 1 base and J by 0 bases; unmatched bases: 7. The CDR3 has 17 amino acids. CDR3 nucleotide sequence: TGTGCCAGCAGCTTAGGGCCGGCGGGAGGGATCTCCTACGAGCAGTACTTC. It encodes CASSLGPAGGISYEQYF.

The genes are TRBV28 and TRBJ1-2; 8 nucleotides match TRBD1. Germline V gene data show CDR1 as MDHEN and CDR2 as SYDVKM. J gave up 7 bases and V 5 bases, and 12 bases lay outside the gene matches. This CDR3 contains 15 residues. CDR3 coding DNA: TGTGCCAGCAGTCCAGGGGGCAGGGAGTTAGTTGGCTACACCTTC. Translation gives CASSPGGRELVGYTF.

This sequence joins TRBV7-2 and TRBJ2-7; 7 nucleotides align to TRBD2. The germline V gene encodes CDR1 SGHTA and CDR2 FQGNSA. Unmatched junction bases numbered 8, after V lost 6 bases and J lost 0 bases. The CDR3 extends over 15 amino acids. DNA of the CDR3: TGTGCCAGCAGTCTCAGCGGGGTGAGCTCCTACGAGCAGTACTTC. It yields the protein CASSLSGVSSYEQYF.

This chain connects TRBV5-4 to TRBJ2-7; D is ambiguous. Trimming took 2 bases from V and 2 from J, leaving 14 bases between them. This CDR3 region has 15 residues. Germline V gene data show CDR1 as SGHNT and CDR2 as YYREEE (reference sequence). The CDR3 region has the DNA TGTGCCAGCAGCTTAGGCCAGGTAGCCACCTACGAGCAGTACTTC. This codes for CASSLGQVATYEQYF.

V and J are TRBV29-1 and TRBJ2-3; TRBD1 matches 8 bases. The germline gives CDR1 SQVTM, CDR2 ANQGSEA. J lost 2 bases, V lost 8 bases, and 6 bases had no gene match. The CDR3 is 13 amino acids. The chain's CDR3 is CSSNRGSTDTQYF. CDR3 in DNA: TGCAGCAGTAACAGGGGGTCCACAGATACGCAGTATTTT.

The J gene is TRBJ2-3, the V gene TRBV5-4; 8 positions match TRBD2. Germline trimming cut 2 bases from V and 4 bases from J; bases unmatched to any gene: 6. Germline CDR1 is SGHNT and CDR2 is YYREEE (reference sequence). This CDR3 region has 15 residues. The CDR3 nucleotides read TGTGCCAGCAGCTTTCGGGGACTAGGAGCAGATACGCAGTATTTT. Its protein is CASSFRGLGADTQYF.

The genes are TRBV11-2 and TRBJ2-4, with TRBD1 identical over 9 bases. The CDR3 contains 13 residues. The ends lost 8 bases at V and 5 bases at J; junction bases unmatched: 4. CDR1 is SGHAT and CDR2 is FQNNGV in the germline V gene. The CDR3 DNA reads TGTGCCAGCGGAAGGGACAGGGAAAACATTCAGTACTTC. Translated, it gives CASGRDRENIQYF. The whole variable domain, remainder taken from reference TRBV11-2 and TRBJ2-4, is EAGVAQSPRYKIIEKRQSVAFWCNPISGHATLYWYQQILGQGPKLLIQFQNNGVVDDSQLPKDRFSAERLKGVDSTLKIQPAKLEDSAVYLCASGRDRENIQYFGAGTRLSVL.

The chain joins TRBV27 to TRBJ1-2, with D tentatively TRBD1 (6 bases). Germline loops: CDR1 MNHEY, CDR2 SMNVEV (reference sequence). The V and J ends lost 0 bases and 8 bases respectively, with 10 bases between them. The CDR3 spans 13 residues. Written as DNA, the CDR3 is TGTGCCAGCAGTTTATCGGGGGGCCGCGGCTACACCTTC. Its protein product is CASSLSGGRGYTF.

This clone was counted a few times. This sample also contains other DNA sequences that code for the same CDR3. The chain employs TRBV18 and TRBJ1-3; a possible D gene is TRBD1 (6 bases). V lost 6 bases to trimming and J lost 0 bases, with 9 bases between them. Germline V gene sequence: CDR1 KGHSH, CDR2 LQKENI. The CDR3 is made up of 14 amino acids. The CDR3 region has the DNA TGTGCCAGCTCCCTACAGGGCTCTGGAAACACCATATATTTT. Its translation: CASSLQGSGNTIYF.